One and the same sample provided the 5 T cell receptor beta chains below, sequenced in a study of blood T cell repertoires in COVID-19. Only in-frame clones appear in the TCRdb table, and some are missing; sequencing was by immunoSEQ multiplex PCR. The repertoire holds 350,000 to 450,000 clones, with about nine tenths as singletons. The material sequenced was PBMCs or T cells enriched from blood (not recorded which). The receptors stem from a woman aged 25 to 39 who had recovered from COVID-19.

The rearrangement links TRBV27 to TRBJ1-5; 10 bases map to TRBD1. CDR3 length: 21 residues. CDR1 MNHEY and CDR2 SMNVEV come from the germline V gene (reference sequence). With 0 bases clipped from V and 0 bases from J, the junction kept 14 bases outside the gene matches. The CDR3 DNA follows: TGTGCCAGCAGTTTATCGGGGAGCCCTTTAGACAGGGGGCGTAGCAATCAGCCCCAGCATTTT. Protein: CASSLSGSPLDRGRSNQPQHF.

This chain connects TRBV11-2 to TRBJ2-3; no clear D. The CDR3 totals 14 residues. Germline CDR1 and CDR2: SGHAT and FQNNGV. The V gene lost 1 base and the J gene lost 4 bases, with 9 bases spanning the gap. CDR3 coding DNA: TGTGCCAGCAGCTTAGTGCCACACGCAGATACGCAGTATTTT. Translation gives CASSLVPHADTQYF. The entire variable domain, with the rest obtained from reference TRBV11-2 and TRBJ2-3, is as follows: EAGVAQSPRYKIIEKRQSVAFWCNPISGHATLYWYQQILGQGPKLLIQFQNNGVVDDSQLPKDRFSAERLKGVDSTLKIQPAKLEDSAVYLCASSLVPHADTQYFGPGTRLTVL.

The chain employs TRBV11-1 and TRBJ2-1; the match to TRBD2 covers 10 bases. This CDR3 contains 15 residues. Trimming took 6 bases from V and 8 from J; bases not matched to a gene: 10. Per the germline V gene, CDR1 is SGHAT and CDR2 is FQDESV (reference sequence). The CDR3: CASSPSGGGPHEQFF. For the CDR3, the DNA is TGTGCCAGCAGTCCGAGCGGGGGGGGACCCCATGAGCAGTTCTTC.

A note on this clone: Its ends do not fully match the called genes, so a read error is possible. This sequence joins TRBV28 and TRBJ1-1; 10 nucleotides line up with TRBD1. The CDR3 has 12 residues. Germline V lookup: CDR1 MDHEN, CDR2 SYDVKM. Written as DNA, the CDR3 is TGTGCCAGCAGTTTGTTGGGACAGGGGCCGAGATTT. Translation: CASSLLGQGPRF.

CDR3 sequence reads: CASSLASPGELFF. The CDR3 DNA sequence: TGTGCCAGCAGCTTGGCTAGTCCCGGGGAGCTGTTTTTT. The rearrangement links TRBV5-6 to TRBJ2-2; D gene ambiguous. Per germline, CDR1 SGHDT and CDR2 YYEEEE. The V end lost 0 bases, the J end lost 6 bases, and 6 bases lay between the germline ends. The CDR3 is made up of 13 amino acids.